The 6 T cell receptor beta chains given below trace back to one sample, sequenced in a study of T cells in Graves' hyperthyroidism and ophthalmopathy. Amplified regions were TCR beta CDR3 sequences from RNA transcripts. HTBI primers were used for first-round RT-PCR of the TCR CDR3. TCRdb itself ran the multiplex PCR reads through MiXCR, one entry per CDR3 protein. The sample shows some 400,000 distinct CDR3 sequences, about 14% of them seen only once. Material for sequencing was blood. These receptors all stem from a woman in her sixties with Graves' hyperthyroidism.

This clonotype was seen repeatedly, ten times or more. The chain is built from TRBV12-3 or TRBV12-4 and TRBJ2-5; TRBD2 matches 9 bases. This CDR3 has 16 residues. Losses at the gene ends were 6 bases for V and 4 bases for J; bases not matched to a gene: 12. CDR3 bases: TGTGCCAGCAGCCCCACTCAAGCGGGAGGAGGAGAGACCCAGTACTTC. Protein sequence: CASSPTQAGGGETQYF.

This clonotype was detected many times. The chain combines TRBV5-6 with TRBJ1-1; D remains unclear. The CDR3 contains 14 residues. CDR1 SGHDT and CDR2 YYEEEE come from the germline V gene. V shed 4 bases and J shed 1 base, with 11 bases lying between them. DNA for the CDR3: TGTGCCAGCAGCCTTGGGCTCAAGAACACTGAAGCTTTCTTT. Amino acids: CASSLGLKNTEAFF.

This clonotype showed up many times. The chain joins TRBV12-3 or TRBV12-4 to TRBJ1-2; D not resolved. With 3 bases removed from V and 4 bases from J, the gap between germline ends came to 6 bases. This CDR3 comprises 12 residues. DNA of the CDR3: TGTGCCAGCAGTTTCACCGGCTATGGCTACACCTTC. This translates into CASSFTGYGYTF.

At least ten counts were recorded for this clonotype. CDR3 DNA sequence: TGTGCCAGCAGTATTCAATCCCACGAGCAGTACTTC. Residues: CASSIQSHEQYF. This chain uses TRBV28 with TRBJ2-7, with D unresolved. Trimming removed 5 bases at V and 5 bases at J, with 10 bases between. The CDR3 runs 12 residues. In germline, CDR1 is MDHEN, CDR2 SYDVKM. Complete variable domain (other parts from reference TRBV28 and TRBJ2-7): DVKVTQSSRYLVKRTGEKVFLECVQDMDHENMFWYRQDPGLGLRLIYFSYDVKMKEKGDIPEGYSVSREKKERFSLILESASTNQTSMYLCASSIQSHEQYFGPGTRLTVT.

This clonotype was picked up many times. This chain's CDR3 is CASRALPKTSGRAFSTDTQYF. The CDR3 coding sequence is TGTGCCAGCAGAGCCCTACCGAAAACTAGCGGGAGGGCCTTTAGCACAGATACGCAGTATTTT. V gene TRBV11-2 combines with J gene TRBJ2-3, with TRBD2 matching 13 bases. This CDR3 region has 21 residues. V trimming: 6 bases; J trimming: 0 bases; junction bases outside the gene matches: 18. From germline, CDR1 is SGHAT and CDR2 FQNNGV.

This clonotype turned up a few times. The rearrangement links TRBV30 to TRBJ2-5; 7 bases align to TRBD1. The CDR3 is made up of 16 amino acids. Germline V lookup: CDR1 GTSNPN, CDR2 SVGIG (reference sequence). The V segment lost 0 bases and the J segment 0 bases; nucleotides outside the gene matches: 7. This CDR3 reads CAWSVGAGGYQETQYF. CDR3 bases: TGTGCCTGGAGTGTAGGTGCAGGGGGTTACCAAGAGACCCAGTACTTC.